This is a list of T cell receptor beta chains from one sample in a study of blood T cells in healthy people across ages. TCRdb analysed the 5' RACE reads with MiXCR anew, one entry per CDR3 protein. In the table there are hundreds of thousands of distinct CDR3 sequences, 45% to 65% of which are singletons. The sample consisted of blood. The receptors originated from a man aged 60 to 75 in good health. Each CDR3 is given with its conserved first and last residue. D genes are given only for firm matches. Some rows mark clone size as missing; the rest say once, few, many or name a class of expanded clone.

NA,TRBV10-3,NA,TRBJ2-1,CAMGTAADNTIQFF,TGTGCCATGGGAACAGCCGCGGACAATACTATCCAGTTCTTC
NA,TRBV4-1,NA,TRBJ2-6,CASSQGRDTGANVLTF,TGCGCCAGCAGCCAAGGCAGGGACACTGGGGCCAACGTCCTGACTTTC
NA,TRBV7-2,NA,TRBJ2-2,CASSLGGTVVTGELFF,TGTGCCAGCAGCCTTGGGGGGACGGTGGTGACCGGGGAGCTGTTTTTT
NA,TRBV20-1,NA,TRBJ1-1,CSARDYSAGGTEAFF,TGCAGTGCTAGAGATTATAGCGCCGGGGGGACTGAAGCTTTCTTT
NA,TRBV4-1,NA,TRBJ1-6,CASSPDRRRSPLHF,TGCGCCAGCAGCCCTGACAGAAGGCGATCACCCCTCCACTTT
NA,TRBV6-6,NA,TRBJ2-1,CASSYSRGSGEQFF,TGTGCCAGCAGTTACAGCCGGGGGAGCGGTGAGCAGTTCTTC
TRBD1,TRBV20-1,NA,TRBJ2-5,CSARRDSVQETQYF,TGCAGTGCTCGAAGGGACAGTGTCCAAGAGACCCAGTACTTC
NA,TRBV20-1,NA,TRBJ1-5,CSATQPSGIQPQHF,TGCAGTGCTACGCAGCCATCCGGAATTCAGCCCCAGCATTTT
TRBD1,TRBV25-1,NA,TRBJ1-5,CASSVGTGVSQPQHF,TGTGCCAGCAGTGTGGGGACAGGGGTATCTCAGCCCCAGCATTTT
NA,TRBV12-3/TRBV12-4,NA,TRBJ2-1,CASRLGGLNEQFF,TGTGCCAGCAGACTGGGGGGGCTCAATGAGCAGTTCTTC
NA,TRBV5-5,once,TRBJ2-1,CASWGWGNEQFF,TGCGCCAGCTGGGGGTGGGGGAATGAGCAGTTCTTC
NA,TRBV4-2,NA,TRBJ1-6,CASSQGELGITSPLHF,TGTGCCAGCAGCCAAGGGGAGCTGGGAATCACTTCACCCCTCCACTTT
NA,TRBV2,few,TRBJ1-2,CASSEGQGYGYTF,TGTGCCAGCAGTGAAGGCCAGGGCTATGGCTACACCTTC
NA,TRBV10-1,once,TRBJ2-5,CASSAVSRGTQYF,TGCGCCAGCAGTGCCGTCTCGAGGGGGACCCAGTACTTC
NA,TRBV6-2/TRBV6-3,NA,TRBJ2-5,CATTRQVALQETQYF,TGTGCCACCACCCGACAGGTAGCGCTTCAAGAGACCCAGTACTTC
TRBD2,TRBV12-3/TRBV12-4,many,TRBJ2-1,CASRTGLADFNEQFF,TGTGCCAGCAGAACGGGACTAGCGGATTTCAATGAGCAGTTCTTC
TRBD2,TRBV12-3/TRBV12-4,NA,TRBJ2-3,CASSPSGGWDTQYF,TGTGCCAGCAGCCCTAGCGGGGGGTGGGATACGCAGTATTTT
TRBD2,TRBV6-6,NA,TRBJ2-2,CASSYSGSGELFF,TGTGCCAGCAGTTATAGCGGGTCCGGGGAGCTGTTTTTT
NA,TRBV9,NA,TRBJ2-1,CASRAGGYSRYNEQFF,TGTGCCAGCAGGGCTGGCGGATATAGCAGGTACAATGAGCAGTTCTTC
TRBD2,TRBV7-8,NA,TRBJ2-5,CASSSGGAFETQYF,TGTGCCAGCAGCTCCGGGGGGGCCTTCGAGACCCAGTACTTC
TRBD1,TRBV2,NA,TRBJ1-6,CASSERTGESAPLHF,TGTGCCAGCAGTGAGAGGACAGGGGAGTCGGCACCCCTCCACTTT
TRBD2,TRBV4-2,NA,TRBJ2-2,CASSLGLAGGTGELFF,TGTGCCAGCAGCCTGGGACTAGCGGGCGGCACCGGGGAGCTGTTTTTT
NA,TRBV21-1,few,TRBJ2-7,CASSIREQYF,TGTGCCAGCAGCATCCGAGAGCAGTACTTC
TRBD1,TRBV3-1,NA,TRBJ1-2,CASSLRTGVIENGYTF,TGTGCCAGCAGCCTTCGGACAGGGGTTATAGAAAATGGCTACACCTTC
NA,TRBV6-1,few,TRBJ1-5,CASSPDSLNQPQHF,TGTGCCAGCAGCCCGGACAGCCTCAATCAGCCCCAGCATTTT